The 5 T cell receptor beta chains in this list originate from one sample, sequenced in a study of patients and donors after allogeneic stem cell transplantation. TCRdb ran MiXCR on the RT-PCR reads and lists one entry per CDR3 protein. The data show about a million distinct CDR3 sequences, about a sixth seen once. Sequencing used blood, either unsorted or a sorted T cell fraction (not recorded which). The receptor source for this set is a human donor who was either an allogeneic HSCT recipient or a stem cell or donor lymphocyte infusion donor (not recorded which). It is not recorded whose cells these are; they may come from a transplant donor.

This clonotype was recorded many times. V and J are TRBV12-3 or TRBV12-4 and TRBJ1-1, with D perhaps TRBD1 (5 bases). This CDR3 has 14 amino acids. The V and J ends lost 6 bases and 1 base respectively, with 12 bases between them. Here the CDR3 reads CASRTGLPNTEAFF. The CDR3 bases are TGTGCCAGCAGAACGGGACTCCCGAACACTGAAGCTTTCTTT.

This clonotype occurred many times. The chain uses TRBV12-3 or TRBV12-4 and TRBJ1-2, with a possible D match to TRBD1 (5 bases). This CDR3 comprises 14 residues. Deletions cut 3 bases from V and 4 bases from J, with 12 bases between. The chain's CDR3 is CASSFGGRSYGYTF. The CDR3 nucleotides are TGTGCCAGCAGTTTTGGGGGGAGATCCTATGGCTACACCTTC.

This clonotype was seen a few times. CDR3: CASSTLARGGLGELFF. In DNA, the CDR3 is TGTGCCAGCAGCACCTTGGCTCGCGGGGGTCTTGGGGAGCTGTTTTTT. The genes are TRBV9 and TRBJ2-2; TRBD2 matches at 7 bases. Germline V gives CDR1 SGDLS, CDR2 YYNGEE. Losses at the gene ends were 4 bases for V and 8 bases for J; bases not matched to a gene: 14. CDR3 length equals 16 residues. The entire variable domain, with the rest obtained from reference TRBV9 and TRBJ2-2, is as follows: DSGVTQTPKHLITATGQRVTLRCSPRSGDLSVYWYQQSLDQGLQFLIQYYNGEERAKGNILERFSAQQFPDLHSELNLSSLELGDSALYFCASSTLARGGLGELFFGEGSRLTVL.

This clonotype was observed a few times. The genes are TRBV3-1 and TRBJ1-3; D is uncertain. The V end lost 10 bases, the J end lost 4 bases, and 11 bases lay between the germline ends. The CDR3 sequence is 12 residues long. Germline-derived CDR1 and CDR2 are LGHDT and YNNKEL (reference sequence). The CDR3 DNA follows: TGTGCCACCTCTCAACAGGGAAACACCATATATTTT. Translated: CATSQQGNTIYF. The full variable domain, with the rest looked up from reference TRBV3-1 and TRBJ1-3, is DTAVSQTPKYLVTQMGNDKSIKCEQNLGHDTMYWYKQDSKKFLKIMFSYNNKELIINETVPNRFSPKSPDKAHLNLHINSLELGDSAVYFCATSQQGNTIYFGEGSWLTVV.

This clonotype was observed a few times. The chain recombines TRBV5-1 with TRBJ2-5; the D is unclear. This CDR3 is 13 amino acids long. Germline CDR1 and CDR2: SGHRS and YFSETQ. V was pared by 1 base and J by 5 bases, with 9 bases between. Written as DNA, the CDR3 is TGCGCCAGCAGCTTGCCTCGAGGCGAGACCCAGTACTTC. This gives the protein CASSLPRGETQYF.